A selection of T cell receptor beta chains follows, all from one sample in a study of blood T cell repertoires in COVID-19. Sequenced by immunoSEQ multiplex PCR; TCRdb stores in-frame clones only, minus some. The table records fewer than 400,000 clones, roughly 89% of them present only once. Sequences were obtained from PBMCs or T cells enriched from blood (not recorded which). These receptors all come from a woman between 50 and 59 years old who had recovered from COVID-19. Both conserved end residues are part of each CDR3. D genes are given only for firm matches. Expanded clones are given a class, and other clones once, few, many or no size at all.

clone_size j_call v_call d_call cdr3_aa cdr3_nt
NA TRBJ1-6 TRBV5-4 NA CASSQNSGGANNSPLHF TGTGCCAGCAGCCAAAATTCGGGGGGCGCGAATAATTCACCCCTCCACTTT
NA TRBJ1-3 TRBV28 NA CASLGGHSGNTIYF TGTGCCTCCCTGGGAGGGCACTCTGGAAACACCATATATTTT
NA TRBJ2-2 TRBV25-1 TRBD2 CASSESGGFNGELFF TGTGCCAGCAGTGAATCGGGAGGGTTTAACGGGGAGCTGTTTTTT
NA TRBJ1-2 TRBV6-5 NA CASIGNSEYGYTF TGTGCCAGCATCGGTAACTCGGAGTATGGCTACACCTTC
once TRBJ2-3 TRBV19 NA CASVADSYFADTQYF TGTGCCAGTGTGGCAGATTCATATTTCGCAGATACGCAGTATTTT
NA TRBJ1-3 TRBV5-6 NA CASSFSGSGNTIYF TGTGCCAGCAGCTTCTCAGGGTCTGGAAACACCATATATTTT
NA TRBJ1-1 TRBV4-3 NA CASSQEGRAFF TGCGCCAGCAGCCAAGAGGGCCGCGCGTTCTTT
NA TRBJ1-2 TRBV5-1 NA CASSLEQGFSNYGYTF TGCGCCAGCAGCTTGGAACAGGGATTTTCAAACTATGGCTACACCTTC
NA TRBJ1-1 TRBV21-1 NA CASSKETGGTEAFF TGTGCCAGCAGCAAAGAAACAGGGGGCACTGAAGCTTTCTTT
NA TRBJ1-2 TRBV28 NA CASSPTRGSYGYTF TGTGCCAGCAGTCCAACTCGTGGGAGCTATGGCTACACCTTC
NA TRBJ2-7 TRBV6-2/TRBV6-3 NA CASSYSHAFSSYEQYF TGTGCCAGCAGTTACTCTCACGCCTTTAGCTCCTACGAGCAGTACTTC
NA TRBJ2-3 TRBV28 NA CASSIQTGTDTQYF TGTGCCAGCAGTATTCAAACAGGGACAGATACGCAGTATTTT
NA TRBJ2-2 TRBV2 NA CASTGSASAGTGELFF TGTGCCAGCACCGGTAGTGCTAGCGCTGGCACCGGGGAGCTGTTTTTT
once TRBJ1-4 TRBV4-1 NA CASSQGKQGGGLRATNEKLFF TGCGCCAGCAGCCAAGGAAAACAGGGCGGTGGTTTGAGGGCAACTAATGAAAAACTGTTTTTT
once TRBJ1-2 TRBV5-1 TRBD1 CASSPHRTGPNYGYTF TGCGCCAGCAGCCCACATAGGACAGGCCCTAACTATGGCTACACCTTC
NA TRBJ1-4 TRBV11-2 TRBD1 CASSTGQGAQGEKLFF TGTGCCAGCAGCACGGGACAGGGGGCGCAGGGTGAAAAACTGTTTTTT
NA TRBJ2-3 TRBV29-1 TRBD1 CSVAYGRTGEWADTQYF TGCAGCGTTGCCTACGGCCGGACAGGGGAATGGGCAGATACGCAGTATTTT
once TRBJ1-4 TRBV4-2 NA CASSQDRRRFF TGTGCCAGCAGCCAAGATCGCCGGAGATTTTTT
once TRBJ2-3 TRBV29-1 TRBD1 CSVEPDGWTGTDTQYF TGCAGCGTTGAGCCCGATGGGTGGACAGGGACAGATACGCAGTATTTT
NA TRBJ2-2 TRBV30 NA CAWGSGSVAGELFF TGTGCCTGGGGTTCAGGGTCGGTCGCCGGGGAGCTGTTTTTT
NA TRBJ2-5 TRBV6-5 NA CASSGGLDVETQYF TGTGCCAGCAGCGGGGGACTGGATGTAGAGACCCAGTACTTC
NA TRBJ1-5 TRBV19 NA CASREQAYSNQPQHF TGTGCCAGCAGGGAACAGGCCTATAGCAATCAGCCCCAGCATTTT
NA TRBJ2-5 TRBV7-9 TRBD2 CASSPMPGLEETQYF TGTGCCAGCAGCCCGATGCCGGGACTAGAGGAGACCCAGTACTTC
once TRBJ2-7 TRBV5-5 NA CASSSQYEQYF TGTGCCAGCAGCTCCCAATACGAGCAGTACTTC
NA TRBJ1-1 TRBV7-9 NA CASSPRGSLRRPEAFF TGTGCCAGCAGCCCTCGAGGCTCCTTAAGGAGGCCTGAAGCTTTCTTT
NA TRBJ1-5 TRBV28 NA CASSLTDSNQPQHF TGTGCCAGCAGTTTAACAGATAGCAATCAGCCCCAGCATTTT
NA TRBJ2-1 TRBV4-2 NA CASSQESEGGPYNEQFF TGTGCCAGCAGCCAAGAATCGGAGGGGGGGCCCTACAATGAGCAGTTCTTC
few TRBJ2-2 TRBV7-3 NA CASSSLLSGTGELFF TGTGCCAGCAGCTCCCTCCTGTCGGGCACCGGGGAGCTGTTTTTT
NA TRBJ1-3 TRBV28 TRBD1 CASSFSGGSGNTIYF TGTGCCAGCAGTTTCTCAGGGGGCTCTGGAAACACCATATATTTT
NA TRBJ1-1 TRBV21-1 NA CASSNRSVRRNTYMNTEAFF TGTGCCAGCAGCAACCGGAGTGTCCGTAGGAACACCTATATGAACACTGAAGCTTTCTTT
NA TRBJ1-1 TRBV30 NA CAWSVRGNTEAFF TGTGCCTGGAGTGTACGAGGGAACACTGAAGCTTTCTTT
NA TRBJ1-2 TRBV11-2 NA CASTPGTNGYTF TGTGCCAGCACCCCCGGGACTAATGGCTACACCTTC
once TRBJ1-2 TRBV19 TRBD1 CASSIQGGYGYTF TGTGCCAGTAGTATACAGGGGGGCTATGGCTACACCTTC
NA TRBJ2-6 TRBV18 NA CASSPLISGANVLTF TGTGCCAGCTCACCTCTAATCTCTGGGGCCAACGTCCTGACTTTC
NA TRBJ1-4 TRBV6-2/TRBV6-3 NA CASSPEPRTSTNEKLFF TGTGCCAGCAGCCCTGAACCCCGGACATCAACTAATGAAAAACTGTTTTTT
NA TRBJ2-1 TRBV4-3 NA CASSQDSEDEQFF TGCGCCAGCAGCCAAGATTCGGAGGATGAGCAGTTCTTC
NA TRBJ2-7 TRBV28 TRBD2 CASSRGGYEQYF TGTGCCAGCAGTCGGGGGGGGTACGAGCAGTACTTC
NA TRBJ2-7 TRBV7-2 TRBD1 CASSPYSTGGRYEQYF TGTGCCAGCAGCCCCTACTCTACAGGGGGCCGGTACGAGCAGTACTTC
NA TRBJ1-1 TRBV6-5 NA CASSYSLGGTEAFF TGTGCCAGCAGTTACTCCCTTGGGGGGACTGAAGCTTTCTTT
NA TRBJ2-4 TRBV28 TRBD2 CASSQGLAGGLAKNIQYF TGTGCCAGCAGTCAGGGACTAGCGGGGGGACTAGCCAAAAACATTCAGTACTTC
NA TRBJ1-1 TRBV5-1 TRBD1 CASSLLGTGANTEAFF TGCGCCAGCAGCTTGTTGGGGACAGGGGCAAACACTGAAGCTTTCTTT
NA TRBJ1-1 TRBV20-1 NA CSAPRGGAFF TGCAGTGCTCCCCGGGGGGGGGCTTTCTTT
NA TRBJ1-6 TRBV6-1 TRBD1 CASSEADRVRSPLHF TGTGCCAGCAGTGAAGCGGACAGGGTACGTTCACCCCTCCACTTT
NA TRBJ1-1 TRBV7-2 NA CASSLVVLTGAEAFF TGTGCCAGCAGCTTAGTAGTCTTGACGGGGGCTGAAGCTTTCTTT
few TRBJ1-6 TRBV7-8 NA CASSSGDSLYNSPLHF TGTGCCAGCAGCTCGGGAGACAGTTTGTATAATTCACCCCTCCACTTT